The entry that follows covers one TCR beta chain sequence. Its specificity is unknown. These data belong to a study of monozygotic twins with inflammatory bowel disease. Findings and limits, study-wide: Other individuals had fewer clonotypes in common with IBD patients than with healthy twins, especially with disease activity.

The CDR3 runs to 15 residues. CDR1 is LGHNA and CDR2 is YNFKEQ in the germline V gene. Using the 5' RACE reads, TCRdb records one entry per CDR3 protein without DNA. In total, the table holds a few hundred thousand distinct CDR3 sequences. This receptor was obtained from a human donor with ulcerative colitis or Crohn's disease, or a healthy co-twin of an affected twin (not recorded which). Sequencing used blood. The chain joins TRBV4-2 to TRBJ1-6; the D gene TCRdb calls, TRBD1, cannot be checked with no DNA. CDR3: CASSQDGTVNSPLHF.